This T cell receptor beta chain was recovered during a study of cytomegalovirus exposure and HLA in healthy donors. Whole-study context: Unique TCR beta sequences numbering fewer than 130 million came from around 180 million T cells in an earlier analysis. Researchers found that roughly 77% of under 450 genotyped donors fell within the Caucasian-associated ancestry cluster. Findings and limits, study-wide: A few CMV-associated chains were confirmed in vitro to be specific for CMV antigens. Among the sequence variants, a highly shared cluster was likely an artifact of sequencing.

This CDR3 is 14 amino acids long. Losses at the gene ends were 4 bases for V and 7 bases for J; bases not matched to a gene: 7. From germline, CDR1 is SGHNT and CDR2 YYREEE (reference sequence). Remarks on this clone: The antigen is not known.

Primers included in the PCR were 60 Vbeta and 13 Jbeta primers. Assay: immunoSEQ multiplex PCR; the TCRdb copy retains only in-frame clones and omits some. The sample shows 150,000 to 200,000 clones, around 62% of them seen only once. Sequencing was done on a sample of PBMCs. The chain uses TRBV5-4 and TRBJ2-7, with 11 bases that match TRBD1. This receptor was identified in a man aged 40-50 years in good health and CMV-seronegative. In DNA form, the CDR3 reads TGTGCCAGCAGCCCCCGGGACAGGGGGGATGAGCAGTACTTC. Translation: CASSPRDRGDEQYF.